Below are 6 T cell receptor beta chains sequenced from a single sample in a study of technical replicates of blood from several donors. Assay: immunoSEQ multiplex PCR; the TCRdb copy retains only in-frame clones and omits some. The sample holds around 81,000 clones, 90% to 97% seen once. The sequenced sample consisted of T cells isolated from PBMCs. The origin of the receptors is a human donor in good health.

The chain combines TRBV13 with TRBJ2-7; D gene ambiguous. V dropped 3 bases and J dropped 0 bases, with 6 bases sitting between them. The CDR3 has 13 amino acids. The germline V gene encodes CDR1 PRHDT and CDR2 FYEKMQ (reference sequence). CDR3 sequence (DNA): TGTGCCAGCAGCTTTTTGAGCTCCTACGAGCAGTACTTC. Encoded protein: CASSFLSSYEQYF.

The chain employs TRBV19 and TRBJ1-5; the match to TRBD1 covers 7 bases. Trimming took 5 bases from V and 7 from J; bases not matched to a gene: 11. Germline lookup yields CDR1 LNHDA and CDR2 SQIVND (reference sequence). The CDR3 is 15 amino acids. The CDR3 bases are TGTGCCAGTAGTTATGACAGGGAGGAATACCAGCCCCAGCATTTT. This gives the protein CASSYDREEYQPQHF.

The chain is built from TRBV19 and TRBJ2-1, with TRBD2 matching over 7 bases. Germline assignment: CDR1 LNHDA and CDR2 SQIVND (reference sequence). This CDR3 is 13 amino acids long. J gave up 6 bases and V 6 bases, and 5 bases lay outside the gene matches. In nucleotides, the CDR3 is TGTGCCAGTAGGATTAGCGGGTCCAATGAGCAGTTCTTC. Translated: CASRISGSNEQFF.

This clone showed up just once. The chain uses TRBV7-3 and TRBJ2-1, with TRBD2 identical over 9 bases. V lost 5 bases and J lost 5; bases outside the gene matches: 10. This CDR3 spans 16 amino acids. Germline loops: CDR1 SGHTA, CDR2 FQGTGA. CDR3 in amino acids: CASSPLKREVDNEQFF. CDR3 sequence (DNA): TGTGCCAGCAGCCCCTTAAAGCGGGAGGTAGACAATGAGCAGTTCTTC.

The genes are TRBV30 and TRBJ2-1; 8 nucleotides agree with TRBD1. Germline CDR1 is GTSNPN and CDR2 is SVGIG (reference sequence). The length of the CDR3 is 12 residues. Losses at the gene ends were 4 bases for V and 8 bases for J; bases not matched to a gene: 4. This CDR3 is CAWKDRGYEQFF. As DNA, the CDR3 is TGTGCCTGGAAAGACAGGGGCTATGAGCAGTTCTTC.

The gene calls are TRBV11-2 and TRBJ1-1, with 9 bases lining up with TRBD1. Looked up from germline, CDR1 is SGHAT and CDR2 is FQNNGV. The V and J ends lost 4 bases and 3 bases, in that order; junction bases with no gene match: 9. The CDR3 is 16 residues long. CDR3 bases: TGTGCCAGCAGCTCCTGGACAGGGGAGGGGTACACTGAAGCTTTCTTT. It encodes CASSSWTGEGYTEAFF.